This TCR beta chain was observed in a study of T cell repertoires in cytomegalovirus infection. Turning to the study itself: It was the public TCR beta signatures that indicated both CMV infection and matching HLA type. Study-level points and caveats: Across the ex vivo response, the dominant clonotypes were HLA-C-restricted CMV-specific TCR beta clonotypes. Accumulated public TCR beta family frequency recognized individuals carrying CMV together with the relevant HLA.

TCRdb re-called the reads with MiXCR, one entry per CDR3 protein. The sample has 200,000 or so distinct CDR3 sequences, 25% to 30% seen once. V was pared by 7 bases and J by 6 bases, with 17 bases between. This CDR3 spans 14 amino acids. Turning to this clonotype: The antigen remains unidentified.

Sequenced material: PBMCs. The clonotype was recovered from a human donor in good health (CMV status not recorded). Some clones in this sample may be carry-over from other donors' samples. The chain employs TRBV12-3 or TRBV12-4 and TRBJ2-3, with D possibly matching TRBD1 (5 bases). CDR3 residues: CASTPYRLQDTQYF. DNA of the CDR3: TGTGCCAGCACCCCCTACAGGTTGCAGGATACGCAGTATTTT.